This T cell receptor (beta chain) comes out of a study of T-cell memory formation after mild COVID-19. TCRalpha and TCRbeta libraries used 5'RACE with constant-segment primers and UMIs. TCRdb processed the 5' RACE reads anew with MiXCR; each CDR3 protein has one entry. The sample lists 500,000 to 650,000 distinct CDR3 sequences, about a fifth occurring once. Germline CDR1 is MNHEY and CDR2 is SVGAGI. The CDR3 has 13 residues. This clonotype was sampled from an adult woman who had mild COVID-19 (a few samples of this study predate the infection). Cell type and time point are not known. The sample was PBMCs or a T cell subset sorted from them (not recorded which). The chain is built from TRBV6-5 and TRBJ1-1; 7 bases line up with TRBD1. The CDR3 sequence: CVIGGQLDTEAFF. The CDR3 bases are TGTGTAATAGGGGGACAGCTCGACACTGAAGCTTTCTTT.